The T cell receptor (beta chain) under discussion was sequenced for a study of CD8 T cells in Susac syndrome. The V gene's germline CDR1 is GTSNPN and CDR2 SVGIG (reference sequence). The CDR3 is 15 amino acids. Trimming stripped 1 base from V and 4 bases from J, with 16 bases between. After extraction with the RNeasy kit, roughly 0.45 to 1 ug of the RNA was reverse transcribed using random hexamers. Each CDR3 protein gets one entry after TCRdb re-called the immunoSEQ multiplex PCR reads with MiXCR. The sample lists some 400,000 distinct CDR3 sequences; approximately 89% were seen once. Blood CD8+ and CD4+ T cells underwent high-throughput TCR beta sequencing.

The receptor was isolated from a human donor with multiple sclerosis. This rearrangement joins TRBV30 to TRBJ1-2, with D possibly matching TRBD1 (5 bases). What was sequenced was CD8+ T cells from PBMCs. In nucleotides, the CDR3 is TGTGCCTGGAGTGGGGGAGGGGCCGATGGCTATGGCTACACCTTC. This codes for CAWSGGGADGYGYTF. The full variable domain, completed using reference TRBV30 and TRBJ1-2, is SQTIHQWPATLVQPVGSPLSLECTVEGTSNPNLYWYRQAAGRGLQLLFYSVGIGQISSEVPQNLSASRPQDRQFILSSKKLLLSDSGFYLCAWSGGGADGYGYTFGSGTRLTVV.